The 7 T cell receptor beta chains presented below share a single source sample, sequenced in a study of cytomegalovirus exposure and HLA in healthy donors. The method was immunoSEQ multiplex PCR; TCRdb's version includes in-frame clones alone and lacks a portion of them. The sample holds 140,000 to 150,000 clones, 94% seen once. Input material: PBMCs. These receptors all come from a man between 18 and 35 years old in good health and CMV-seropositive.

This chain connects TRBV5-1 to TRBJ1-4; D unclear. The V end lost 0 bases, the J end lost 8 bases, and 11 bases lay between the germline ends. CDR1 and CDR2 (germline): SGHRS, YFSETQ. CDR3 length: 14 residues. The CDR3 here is CASSLGGLGEKLFF. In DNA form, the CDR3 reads TGCGCCAGCAGCTTGGGAGGGCTAGGGGAAAAACTGTTTTTT.

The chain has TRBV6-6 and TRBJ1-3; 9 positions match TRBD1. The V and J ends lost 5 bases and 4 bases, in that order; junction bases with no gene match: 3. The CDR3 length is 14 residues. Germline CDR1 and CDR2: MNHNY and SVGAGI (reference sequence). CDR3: CASSGTGKGNTIYF. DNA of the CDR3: TGTGCCAGCAGTGGGACAGGGAAAGGAAACACCATATATTTT.

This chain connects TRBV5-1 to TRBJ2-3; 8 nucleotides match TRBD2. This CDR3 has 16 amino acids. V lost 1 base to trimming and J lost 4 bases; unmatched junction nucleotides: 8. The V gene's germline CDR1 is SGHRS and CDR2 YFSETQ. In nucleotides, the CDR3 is TGCGCCAGCAGCTTGCCTGCCGGGAGGGTCGCAGATACGCAGTATTTT. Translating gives CASSLPAGRVADTQYF.

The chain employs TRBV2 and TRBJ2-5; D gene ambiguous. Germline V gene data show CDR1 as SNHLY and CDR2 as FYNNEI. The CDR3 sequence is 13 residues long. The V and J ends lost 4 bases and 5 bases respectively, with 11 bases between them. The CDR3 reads CASSVRSQETQYF. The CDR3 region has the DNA TGTGCCAGCAGTGTACGGAGCCAGGAGACCCAGTACTTC.

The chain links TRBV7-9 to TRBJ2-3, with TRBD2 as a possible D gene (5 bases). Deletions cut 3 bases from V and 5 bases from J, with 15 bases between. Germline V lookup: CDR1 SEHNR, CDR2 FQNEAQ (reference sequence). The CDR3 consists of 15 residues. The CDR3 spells CASSFNSGVRDTQYF. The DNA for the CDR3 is TGTGCCAGCAGCTTTAATTCCGGGGTCAGAGATACGCAGTATTTT.

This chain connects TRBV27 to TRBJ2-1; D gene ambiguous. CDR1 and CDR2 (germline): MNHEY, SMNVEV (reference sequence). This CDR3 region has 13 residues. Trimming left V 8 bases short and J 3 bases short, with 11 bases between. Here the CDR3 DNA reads TGTGCCAGCGCGACATCCCTCTACAATGAGCAGTTCTTC. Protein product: CASATSLYNEQFF.

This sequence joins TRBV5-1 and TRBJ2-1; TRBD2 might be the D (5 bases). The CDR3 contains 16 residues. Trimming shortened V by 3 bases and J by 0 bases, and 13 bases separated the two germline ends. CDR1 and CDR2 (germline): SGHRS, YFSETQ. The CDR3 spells CASSSGVGSSYNEQFF. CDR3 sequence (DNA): TGCGCCAGCAGCTCGGGTGTGGGGAGCTCCTACAATGAGCAGTTCTTC. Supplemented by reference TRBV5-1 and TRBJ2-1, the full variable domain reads KAGVTQTPRYLIKTRGQQVTLSCSPISGHRSVSWYQQTPGQGLQFLFEYFSETQRNKGNFPGRFSGRQFSNSRSEMNVSTLELGDSALYLCASSSGVGSSYNEQFFGPGTRLTVL.